The 14 T cell receptor beta chains below come from one sample, sequenced in a study of post-analysis software for immune sequencing data. Study findings and constraints: Higher frequency in patients than in controls was seen for a handful of TRBV segments, with TRBV5-6, TRBV5-1 and TRBV20-1 among them.

The TCR beta cDNA libraries contained unique molecular identifiers. TCRdb re-called the PCR reads through MiXCR, storing one row per CDR3 protein. This sample has about 460,000 distinct CDR3 sequences, with around 40% found just once. These receptors lack a known antigen. Sequencing was performed on blood. Every receptor here comes from a girl aged 10-17 years with multiple sclerosis.

The genes are TRBV7-9 and TRBJ2-7; 7 bases align to TRBD2. The CDR3 extends over 14 amino acids. V was clipped by 4 bases and J by 2 bases; unmatched bases: 5. Germline V gene sequence: CDR1 SEHNR, CDR2 FQNEAQ (reference sequence). The CDR3 sequence is CASSSPRETYEQYF. In DNA, the CDR3 is TGTGCCAGCAGCTCCCCGCGGGAGACCTACGAGCAGTACTTC.

This clonotype appeared many times. This sequence joins TRBV28 and TRBJ2-1, with 8 bases that match TRBD2. Germline CDR1 MDHEN, CDR2 SYDVKM. CDR3 length: 12 amino acids. J gave up 6 bases and V 7 bases, and 2 bases lay outside the gene matches. CDR3 loop: CASNGRGNEQFF. The CDR3 bases are TGTGCCAGCAACGGGAGGGGCAATGAGCAGTTCTTC.

V and J are TRBV20-1 and TRBJ2-3; D unresolved. The V gene's germline CDR1 is DFQATT and CDR2 SNEGSKA (reference sequence). The CDR3 extends over 14 amino acids. Trimming removed 3 bases from V and 4 bases from J, with 14 bases in between. Here the CDR3 reads CSASTVDRSDTQYF. The DNA for the CDR3 is TGCAGTGCTAGTACGGTGGATCGATCAGATACGCAGTATTTT.

This clonotype was detected only a few times. This sequence joins TRBV20-1 and TRBJ2-1, with 8 bases that match TRBD2. The CDR3 spans 13 residues. V gave up 6 bases and J gave up 3 bases; unmatched junction bases: 4. The germline V gene has CDR1 DFQATT and CDR2 SNEGSKA (reference sequence). The DNA for the CDR3 is TGCAGTGCAGGGACTAGTTTCTACAATGAGCAGTTCTTC. Translating it yields CSAGTSFYNEQFF.

This chain links TRBV5-1 with TRBJ2-6; D possibly corresponds to TRBD1 (6 bases). The CDR3 is 16 residues long. From germline, CDR1 is SGHRS and CDR2 YFSETQ. With 0 bases removed from V and 2 bases from J, the gap between germline ends came to 9 bases. CDR3 loop: CASSLEGEAGANVLTF. CDR3 nucleotide sequence: TGCGCCAGCAGCTTGGAGGGGGAAGCTGGGGCCAACGTCCTGACTTTC.

The V gene is TRBV28, the J gene TRBJ2-1; 12 bases line up with TRBD2. The CDR3 loop spans 16 amino acids. Germline V CDR1 and CDR2: MDHEN, SYDVKM. V lost 4 bases, J lost 6 bases, and 7 bases stayed unmatched. The CDR3, as DNA: TGTGCCAGCAGTTCGCTAGCGGGAGGGAAGCTCAATGAGCAGTTCTTC. Its translation is CASSSLAGGKLNEQFF.

The table lists this clonotype with a few counts. The chain joins TRBV5-1 to TRBJ2-4; D assignment may be TRBD1 or TRBD2 (5 bases each). Trimming took 4 bases from V and 8 from J, leaving 22 bases between them. Germline V gives CDR1 SGHRS, CDR2 YFSETQ. The CDR3 is 16 residues long. CDR3 protein: CASSAETRGSGDIQYF. DNA of the CDR3: TGCGCCAGCAGCGCGGAAACTAGGGGAAGTGGAGACATTCAGTACTTC.

The rearrangement uses TRBV21-1 and TRBJ1-5; the D call of TRBD1 is as the table states it, not checked on the DNA. TRBV21-1 is tagged as a pseudogene. This CDR3 has 16 residues. CDR3 in amino acids: CASRDTGGGSNQPQHF. In nucleotides, the CDR3 is TGTGCCAGCAGAGACACAGGGGGAGGTAGTAATCAGCCCCAGCATTTT.

Many counts were recorded for this clonotype. The J gene is TRBJ2-7, the V gene TRBV5-1; D uncertain. The V gene lost 2 bases and the J gene lost 4 bases, with 10 bases spanning the gap. CDR1 is SGHRS and CDR2 is YFSETQ in the germline V gene. The CDR3 is 13 amino acids. The CDR3 DNA reads as TGCGCCAGCAGCTTTCTTGGCGGTTACGAGCAGTACTTC. Translating it yields CASSFLGGYEQYF.

This clonotype came up a few times. This sequence joins TRBV12-3 or TRBV12-4 and TRBJ1-5; 10 nucleotides align to TRBD1. This CDR3 is built from 15 residues. V trimming: 6 bases; J trimming: 5 bases; junction bases outside the gene matches: 7. The CDR3 coding sequence is TGTGCCAGCAGAATGGACAGGGGGGGTTATCAGCCCCAGCATTTT. Its translation is CASRMDRGGYQPQHF.

A few counts support this clonotype. The chain is built from TRBV18 and TRBJ2-7; weak D call: TRBD1 (5 bases). V shed 3 bases and J shed 4 bases, with 13 bases lying between them. CDR1 is KGHSH and CDR2 is LQKENI in the germline V gene. The CDR3 is 14 residues long. CDR3 in amino acids: CASSPSQGDYEQYF. In DNA form, the CDR3 reads TGTGCCAGCTCACCGAGCCAGGGCGATTACGAGCAGTACTTC.

A few counts support this clonotype. This CDR3 is CSASNSGANVLTF. The CDR3 DNA reads TGCAGTGCTTCGAACTCTGGGGCCAACGTCCTGACTTTC. The chain is built from TRBV20-1 and TRBJ2-6; D not resolved. The CDR3 contains 13 residues. Trimming left V 5 bases short and J 0 bases short, with 5 bases between. CDR1 and CDR2 (germline): DFQATT, SNEGSKA (reference sequence).

The chain joins TRBV20-1 to TRBJ1-2, with 10 bases aligning to TRBD1. Germline CDR1 DFQATT, CDR2 SNEGSKA (reference sequence). The V segment lost 5 bases and the J segment 2 bases; nucleotides outside the gene matches: 8. The CDR3 contains 15 residues. The chain's CDR3 is CSAGAPGQGNYGYTF. The CDR3 DNA reads TGCAGTGCTGGGGCCCCGGGACAGGGGAACTATGGCTACACCTTC.

There are many counts of this clonotype. This chain links TRBV7-9 with TRBJ2-5, with 8 bases that match TRBD1. CDR1 and CDR2 (germline): SEHNR, FQNEAQ (reference sequence). There are 15 residues in the CDR3. The junction had 8 bases not matched to a gene; V was cut back by 6 bases and J by 2 bases. The CDR3 region has the DNA TGTGCCAGCAGTTTCCCCGGGACAGGACAAGAGACCCAGTACTTC. This sequence encodes CASSFPGTGQETQYF.